These 19 T cell receptor beta chains came from one sample sequenced in a study of Ad26.COV2.S vaccination and SARS-CoV-2 variants. Treatment reported: approximately 18 received Ad26.COV2.S at low or high dose, single or two shots; about 5 received placebo; per-sample allocation not given. Following the first vaccine or placebo injection, samples were taken on day 63. Assay: immunoSEQ multiplex PCR; the TCRdb copy retains only in-frame clones and omits some. The table lists about 450,000 clones, nearly 90% of them singletons, with roughly 2.5% in the top ten. The sample in question was peripheral blood, obtained in a trial of Ad26.COV2.S vaccine versus placebo. All receptors come from a person between 18 and 65 years old who received the Ad26.COV2.S COVID-19 vaccine or a placebo.

The chain joins TRBV5-1 to TRBJ2-5; 8 bases are shared with TRBD1. Germline CDR1 is SGHRS and CDR2 is YFSETQ. The CDR3 sequence is 14 residues long. Trimming at V came to 4 bases and at J to 4 bases, leaving 6 bases not matched to a gene. CDR3 sequence reads: CASSLGQGPETQYF. The CDR3 region has the DNA TGCGCCAGCAGCCTAGGACAGGGCCCAGAGACCCAGTACTTC.

This clone occurred once. The chain recombines TRBV9 with TRBJ2-1; D is tentatively TRBD1 or TRBD2 (6 bases each). V was clipped by 4 bases and J by 7 bases, with 18 bases between them. The CDR3 contains 15 residues. Germline CDR1 and CDR2: SGDLS and YYNGEE. The CDR3 DNA follows: TGTGCCAGCAGCCAAGGGGGTAGCGGTCGGAATGAGCAGTTCTTC. It translates to CASSQGGSGRNEQFF.

The chain couples TRBV14 to TRBJ2-1; D could derive from TRBD1 or TRBD2 (5 bases each). The ends were cut back, 4 bases at V and 7 bases at J, with 11 bases in the middle. The CDR3 covers 13 residues. The V gene's germline CDR1 is SGHDN and CDR2 FVKESK. Written as DNA, the CDR3 is TGTGCCAGCAGCCCGAACTGGGGGAATGAGCAGTTCTTC. Encoded protein: CASSPNWGNEQFF.

The J gene is TRBJ1-3, the V gene TRBV5-8; D unresolved. The V gene's germline CDR1 is SGHTS and CDR2 YDEGEE. V lost 4 bases to trimming and J lost 4 bases, with 6 bases between them. There are 12 residues in the CDR3. DNA for the CDR3: TGTGCCAGCAGCCTTAGAGGAAACACCATATATTTT. It yields the protein CASSLRGNTIYF.

This clone was picked up one time. The genes are TRBV5-5 and TRBJ1-1; 9 positions agree with TRBD1. Trimming removed 0 bases from V and 4 bases from J; junction bases left unmatched: 7. This CDR3 is built from 16 residues. CDR1 SGHKS and CDR2 YYEKEE come from the germline V gene (reference sequence). CDR3: CASSLARQGDGTEAFF. In DNA, the CDR3 is TGTGCCAGCAGCTTGGCGCGACAGGGGGACGGCACTGAAGCTTTCTTT.

The chain joins TRBV10-3 to TRBJ2-1, with D possibly TRBD2 on 5 matching bases. The CDR3 is made up of 12 amino acids. The V end was cut by 4 bases, the J end by 7 bases, with 8 bases between. Germline V gene sequence: CDR1 ENHRY, CDR2 SYGVKD. CDR3 DNA: TGTGCCATCAGTGGCCGGGATAATGAGCAGTTCTTC. As protein: CAISGRDNEQFF.

This chain connects TRBV7-2 to TRBJ2-7; possible D gene TRBD2, 6 bases. Germline CDR1 is SGHTA and CDR2 is FQGNSA. Trimming shortened V by 5 bases and J by 0 bases, and 11 bases separated the two germline ends. CDR3 length: 14 residues. CDR3 in DNA: TGTGCCAGCAGCCTTAGGAGGGACTCCTACGAGCAGTACTTC. The encoded protein is CASSLRRDSYEQYF.

V gene TRBV6-2 or TRBV6-3 combines with J gene TRBJ2-1; D is uncertain. Germline loops: CDR1 MNHEY, CDR2 SVGEGT. The CDR3 is made up of 16 amino acids. V lost 6 bases to trimming and J lost 1 base, with 16 bases between them. This chain's CDR3 is CASSHPPAPSYNEQFF. The CDR3, as DNA: TGTGCCAGCAGCCACCCCCCGGCACCGTCCTACAATGAGCAGTTCTTC.

In this sample, this clone turned up once. This sequence joins TRBV5-1 and TRBJ2-5; D uncertain. The CDR3 spans 14 residues. V was shortened by 1 base and J by 4 bases, with 11 bases between the two germline ends. CDR1 and CDR2 (germline): SGHRS, YFSETQ. This chain's CDR3 is CASSLLSIGETQYF. The DNA for the CDR3 is TGCGCCAGCAGCTTGCTTTCCATTGGAGAGACCCAGTACTTC.

The chain couples TRBV15 to TRBJ2-3, with 7 bases that match TRBD2. This CDR3 contains 16 residues. V lost 5 bases to trimming and J lost 2 bases; unmatched junction nucleotides: 10. The germline V gene encodes CDR1 LNHNV and CDR2 YYDKDF (reference sequence). This chain's CDR3 is CATSGRSGTNTDTQYF. The CDR3 DNA reads as TGTGCCACCAGCGGACGATCCGGGACTAACACAGATACGCAGTATTTT.

The chain combines TRBV4-3 with TRBJ2-1; D call uncertain. The CDR3 contains 12 residues. Deletions cut 0 bases from V and 9 bases from J, with 6 bases between. Germline CDR1 and CDR2: LGHNA and YSLEER. The CDR3 DNA reads TGCGCCAGCAGCCAAGACGGCAGTGAGCAGTTCTTC. Protein: CASSQDGSEQFF.

The V gene is TRBV6-2 or TRBV6-3, the J gene TRBJ2-7; D may correspond to TRBD1 or TRBD2 (5 bases each). Germline values: CDR1 MNHEY, CDR2 SVGEGT. Trimming cost V 5 bases and J 4 bases, with 18 bases left between them. CDR3 length: 15 amino acids. In nucleotides, the CDR3 is TGTGCCAGCAGTGAGCCGGGACCGAGATTGTACGAGCAGTACGTC. This gives the protein CASSEPGPRLYEQYV.

The chain couples TRBV7-3 to TRBJ2-1; 7 bases fit TRBD2. CDR3 length: 15 residues. Germline lookup yields CDR1 SGHTA and CDR2 FQGTGA. V lost 6 bases, J lost 5 bases, and 10 bases stayed unmatched. CDR3 in DNA: TGTGCCAGCAGTCGAACCGGACTAGGAGACAATGAGCAGTTCTTC. Amino acids: CASSRTGLGDNEQFF.

This chain joins TRBV19 and TRBJ2-5; the D gene could be TRBD1 or TRBD2 (5 bases each). V was cut by 3 bases and J by 2 bases, with 13 bases left in between. Germline V gene sequence: CDR1 LNHDA, CDR2 SQIVND (reference sequence). The CDR3 is 15 residues long. The CDR3 region is CASSMRGGIQETQYF. CDR3 sequence (DNA): TGTGCCAGTAGTATGAGGGGCGGCATTCAAGAGACCCAGTACTTC.

The chain has TRBV11-2 and TRBJ2-1; 7 bases map to TRBD1. Trimming took 5 bases from V and 0 from J; bases not matched to a gene: 7. In germline, CDR1 is SGHAT, CDR2 FQNNGV. This CDR3 has 16 amino acids. CDR3 bases: TGTGCCAGCAGCCAAGGGACAGACCCCTCCTACAATGAGCAGTTCTTC. Residues: CASSQGTDPSYNEQFF.

V and J are TRBV4-3 and TRBJ2-3; D is unclear. Trimming removed 3 bases from V and 1 base from J, with 14 bases in between. Per germline, CDR1 LGHNA and CDR2 YSLEER. The CDR3 has 16 residues. The CDR3 spells CASSHFLQTRTDTQYF. The CDR3 DNA sequence: TGCGCCAGCAGCCACTTCCTCCAAACGCGCACAGATACGCAGTATTTT.

In nucleotides, the CDR3 is TGTGCCTGGAGTGAGGAAACCAATCAGCCCCAGCATTTT. Protein product: CAWSEETNQPQHF. The genes are TRBV30 and TRBJ1-5; no definite D call. V was trimmed by 1 base and J by 3 bases, leaving 7 bases between them. This CDR3 comprises 13 residues. Per the germline V gene, CDR1 is GTSNPN and CDR2 is SVGIG (reference sequence).

To note about this clone: This CDR3 is also generated by other DNA sequences in the sample. The chain recombines TRBV7-9 with TRBJ1-3, with D unclear. The germline V and J ends were trimmed by 1 base and 0 bases, with 7 bases remaining between them. This CDR3 is 15 amino acids long. Germline CDR1 reads SEHNR; CDR2 reads FQNEAQ (reference sequence). This chain's CDR3 is CASSLVPGSGNTIYF. CDR3 DNA sequence: TGTGCCAGCAGCTTAGTCCCAGGCTCTGGAAACACCATATATTTT. Together with reference TRBV7-9 and TRBJ1-3, the CDR3 gives the full variable domain: DTGVSQNPRHKITKRGQNVTFRCDPISEHNRLYWYRQTLGQGPEFLTYFQNEAQLEKSRLLSDRFSAERPKGSFSTLEIQRTEQGDSAMYLCASSLVPGSGNTIYFGEGSWLTVV.

Of note for this clone: This same CDR3 is encoded by further DNA sequences in the sample. The rearrangement uses TRBV5-4 and TRBJ2-3; TRBD2 matches at 15 bases. Germline V gene sequence: CDR1 SGHNT, CDR2 YYREEE (reference sequence). The V segment lost 4 bases and the J segment 6 bases; nucleotides outside the gene matches: 3. The CDR3 is 15 amino acids. The CDR3 protein is CASSLGTSGGDTQYF. In nucleotides, the CDR3 is TGTGCCAGCAGCCTTGGGACTAGCGGGGGGGATACGCAGTATTTT.